This T cell receptor (beta chain) was documented in a study of CD8 T cells in Susac syndrome. V trimming: 6 bases; J trimming: 7 bases; junction bases outside the gene matches: 9. Germline CDR1 MNHNY, CDR2 SVGAGI (reference sequence). The CDR3 has 15 amino acids. Random hexamers were used to reverse transcribe about 0.45 to 1 ug of RNA. TCRdb processed the immunoSEQ multiplex PCR reads anew with MiXCR; each CDR3 protein has one entry. The data hold around 140,000 distinct CDR3 sequences, with approximately 96% observed a single time. It was negative isolation that provided the CD8+ and CD4+ T cells, whereas TEMRA cells were enriched by FACS.

This sequence joins TRBV6-6 and TRBJ2-3; 11 bases fit TRBD2. This TCR derives from a human donor with multiple sclerosis. The sample consisted of CD4+ T cells from PBMCs. CDR3 sequence (DNA): TGTGCCAGCAGCCCTACTAGCGGGAGTAGCCATACGCAGTATTTT. It translates to CASSPTSGSSHTQYF.